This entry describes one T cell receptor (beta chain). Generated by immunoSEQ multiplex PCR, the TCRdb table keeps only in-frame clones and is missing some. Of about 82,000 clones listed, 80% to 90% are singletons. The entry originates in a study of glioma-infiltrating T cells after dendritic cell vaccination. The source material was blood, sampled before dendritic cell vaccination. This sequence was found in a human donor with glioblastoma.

CDR3 sequence (DNA): TGTGCCATCAGAATCGACAGAGTAAACACTGAAGCTTTCTTT. Amino acid sequence: CAIRIDRVNTEAFF. This chain uses TRBV10-3 with TRBJ1-1; possibly TRBD1 for D (5 bases). The V and J ends lost 6 bases and 2 bases respectively, with 13 bases between them. The CDR3 is 14 amino acids. Germline V gives CDR1 ENHRY, CDR2 SYGVKD.